This TCR beta chain was obtained from a study of T-cell reconstitution after alpha-beta-depleted transplantation in children. Of note for this clonotype: Its antigen is as yet unknown.

Library preparation (for TCRbeta) was performed with unique molecular identifiers. MiXCR, run by TCRdb on the PCR reads, gives a single entry per CDR3 protein. The sample has 300,000 to 400,000 distinct CDR3 sequences, 16% seen once. Study-wide points: After transplant, at about two months, alpha-beta T cells were reportedly derived from several hundred expanded graft clones. There were some patients whose high TCRbeta diversity at day 60 came from surviving recipient T cells and thymic progenitors. T-cell numbers and diversity one year post-transplant derived largely from freshly generated T cells.

The CDR3 contains 18 residues. The germline V gene has CDR1 SGHAT and CDR2 FQDESV (reference sequence). V gave up 5 bases and J gave up 2 bases, with 23 bases separating them. The clonotype originates from a male patient between 2 and 15 years old who had a stem cell transplant for acute lymphoblastic leukemia, so the T cells may come from the graft donor. The rearrangement links TRBV11-1 to TRBJ2-3; a weak D match, TRBD2 (5 bases). Specimen: PBMCs, mostly from graft donor cells, collected 360 days after TCRalphabeta/CD19-depleted stem cell transplant. CDR3 loop: CASSPPSASPGTTDTQYF. The CDR3 DNA reads TGTGCCAGCAGCCCCCCTTCTGCTAGCCCTGGAACCACAGATACGCAGTATTTT.